These 26 T cell receptor beta chains share one sample of origin, sequenced in a study of blood T cell repertoires in COVID-19. Clones were sequenced by immunoSEQ multiplex PCR, and TCRdb holds only the in-frame ones, with some missing. The data show around 72,000 clones, with 91% seen just once and about an eighth held by the top ten. Input material: peripheral blood. These receptors all stem from a human donor with active COVID-19. The donor label of this sample is uncertain.

The V and J genes are TRBV4-1 and TRBJ1-3, with 7 bases lining up with TRBD1. Germline CDR1 is MGHRA and CDR2 is YSYEKL. J was trimmed by 5 bases and V by 6 bases; bases with no gene match: 10. The length of the CDR3 is 15 residues. Here the CDR3 reads CASRTSGTERNTIYF. In nucleotides, the CDR3 is TGCGCCAGCAGAACTTCGGGGACAGAAAGAAACACCATATATTTT.

The V and J genes are TRBV24-1 and TRBJ2-5; TRBD2 matches 8 bases. The CDR3 is made up of 18 amino acids. V trimming: 1 base; J trimming: 1 base; junction bases outside the gene matches: 10. Germline V CDR1 and CDR2: KGHDR, SFDVKD. CDR3 protein: CATSDFQREMGRQETQYF. As DNA, the CDR3 is TGTGCCACCAGTGATTTCCAGCGGGAGATGGGTCGCCAAGAGACCCAGTACTTC.

The chain is built from TRBV4-1 and TRBJ2-3; D not resolved. CDR1 MGHRA and CDR2 YSYEKL come from the germline V gene. V lost 4 bases, J lost 0 bases, and 5 bases lay in between. CDR3 length: 13 amino acids. CDR3 in amino acids: CASSPLSTDTQYF. The CDR3 region has the DNA TGCGCCAGCAGCCCCCTCAGCACAGATACGCAGTATTTT.

This rearrangement joins TRBV4-1 to TRBJ2-7; D is possibly TRBD2 (5 bases). With 1 base removed from V and 2 bases from J, the gap between germline ends came to 9 bases. Germline V gene lookup returns CDR1 MGHRA and CDR2 YSYEKL. The CDR3 is 14 amino acids. The CDR3 sequence is CASSQGTFTYEQYF. CDR3 in DNA: TGCGCCAGCAGCCAAGGGACTTTTACCTACGAGCAGTACTTC.

This chain joins TRBV5-1 and TRBJ2-3; D ambiguous. CDR1 SGHRS and CDR2 YFSETQ come from the germline V gene. The V and J ends lost 2 bases and 2 bases respectively, with 3 bases between them. This CDR3 is 12 amino acids long. The CDR3 loop reads CASSFYTDTQYF. Here the CDR3 DNA reads TGCGCCAGCAGCTTTTACACAGATACGCAGTATTTT.

The chain is built from TRBV29-1 and TRBJ2-4, with 9 nucleotides matching TRBD2. The CDR3 covers 13 residues. Germline lookup yields CDR1 SQVTM and CDR2 ANQGSEA. Germline trimming cut 2 bases from V and 6 bases from J; bases unmatched to any gene: 2. This CDR3 reads CSVEKLAGNIQYF. DNA of the CDR3: TGCAGCGTTGAAAAACTAGCGGGAAACATTCAGTACTTC.

The chain couples TRBV4-1 to TRBJ2-7; 8 nucleotides line up with TRBD2. This CDR3 is 15 amino acids long. Per the germline V gene, CDR1 is MGHRA and CDR2 is YSYEKL. The V and J ends lost 0 bases and 2 bases, in that order; junction bases with no gene match: 3. Here the CDR3 reads CASSQDLGRAYEQYF. Written as DNA, the CDR3 is TGCGCCAGCAGCCAAGATCTCGGGAGGGCCTACGAGCAGTACTTC.

CDR3 amino acids: CASSPFSGSSPDTQYF. The DNA for the CDR3 is TGTGCCAGCAGCCCTTTTAGCGGGAGTAGTCCAGATACGCAGTATTTT. V is TRBV9 and J is TRBJ2-3; TRBD2 agrees at 9 bases. This CDR3 has 16 amino acids. After removal of 4 bases from V and 4 bases from J, the junction contained 10 bases not matched to a gene. Looked up from germline, CDR1 is SGDLS and CDR2 is YYNGEE. The full variable domain, in which reference TRBV9 and TRBJ2-3 provide the parts outside the CDR3, is DSGVTQTPKHLITATGQRVTLRCSPRSGDLSVYWYQQSLDQGLQFLIQYYNGEERAKGNILERFSAQQFPDLHSELNLSSLELGDSALYFCASSPFSGSSPDTQYFGPGTRLTVL.

V is TRBV18 and J is TRBJ2-3, with TRBD2 identical over 7 bases. The CDR3 totals 15 residues. The V gene end was trimmed by 7 bases and the J gene end by 0 bases; junction bases not matched to a gene: 7. Germline CDR1 is KGHSH and CDR2 is LQKENI. The CDR3 is CASYASGMSTDTQYF. The CDR3 nucleotides are TGTGCCAGCTACGCGAGCGGGATGAGCACAGATACGCAGTATTTT.

The chain recombines TRBV6-6 with TRBJ2-5; 7 positions agree with TRBD2. There are 14 residues in the CDR3. Germline CDR1 MNHNY, CDR2 SVGAGI (reference sequence). The junction had 8 bases not matched to a gene; V was cut back by 6 bases and J by 4 bases. CDR3 region: CASSSRSGGETQYF. CDR3 in DNA: TGTGCCAGCAGCAGTCGCTCGGGAGGAGAGACCCAGTACTTC.

The chain joins TRBV5-8 to TRBJ2-7; D is possibly TRBD1 (6 bases). The CDR3 contains 13 residues. CDR1 is SGHTS and CDR2 is YDEGEE in the germline V gene. V was cut by 7 bases and J by 3 bases, with 14 bases left in between. CDR3 sequence: CASSRGQYYEQYF. The DNA of the CDR3 is TGTGCCAGCTCCCGAGGACAGTACTACGAGCAGTACTTC.

This rearrangement joins TRBV11-2 to TRBJ1-2; 8 bases match TRBD1. Germline V CDR1 and CDR2: SGHAT, FQNNGV. The J segment lost 8 bases and the V segment lost 5 bases, leaving 7 bases of the junction unmatched. This CDR3 is 13 amino acids long. Here the CDR3 DNA reads TGTGCCAGCAGCCAGGACAGGGCACGAGGCTACACCTTC. It is translated as CASSQDRARGYTF.

The V and J genes are TRBV19 and TRBJ1-5; 7 bases map to TRBD1. The CDR3 extends over 15 amino acids. Trimming removed 4 bases from V and 0 bases from J; junction bases left unmatched: 3. Per germline, CDR1 LNHDA and CDR2 SQIVND (reference sequence). The CDR3 here is CASSRQGASNQPQHF. Here the CDR3 DNA reads TGTGCCAGTAGTAGACAGGGAGCTAGCAATCAGCCCCAGCATTTT. Full variable domain (missing parts from reference TRBV19 and TRBJ1-5): DGGITQSPKYLFRKEGQNVTLSCEQNLNHDAMYWYRQDPGQGLRLIYYSQIVNDFQKGDIAEGYSVSREKKESFPLTVTSAQKNPTAFYLCASSRQGASNQPQHFGDGTRLSIL.

V gene TRBV11-2 combines with J gene TRBJ2-1; D is undetermined. The CDR3 has 15 amino acids. CDR1 is SGHAT, CDR2 FQNNGV, per germline. V was shortened by 2 bases and J by 3 bases, with 11 bases between the two germline ends. The CDR3 region has the DNA TGTGCCAGCAGCTTAATTGGCGGTAACTACAATGAGCAGTTCTTC. This codes for CASSLIGGNYNEQFF.

The chain joins TRBV6-5 to TRBJ2-7; a weak D match, TRBD1 (6 bases). This CDR3 is built from 15 residues. V shed 5 bases and J shed 2 bases, with 16 bases lying between them. Germline CDR1 and CDR2: MNHEY and SVGAGI. The CDR3 spells CASSQGPGAPYEQYF. Here the CDR3 DNA reads TGTGCCAGCAGTCAGGGGCCAGGCGCTCCCTACGAGCAGTACTTC.

This chain joins TRBV5-1 and TRBJ2-1; perhaps TRBD2 as D (5 bases). Germline V gives CDR1 SGHRS, CDR2 YFSETQ. The CDR3 sequence is 14 residues long. The germline V and J ends were trimmed by 0 bases and 8 bases, with 12 bases remaining between them. Here the CDR3 DNA reads TGCGCCAGCAGCTTGGCGTGGCTAGCCGATGAGCAGTTCTTC. Its protein product is CASSLAWLADEQFF.

Written as DNA, the CDR3 is TGTGCCAGTAGTCCCGATCACAAGTCCTACGAGCAGTACTTC. This translates into CASSPDHKSYEQYF. This chain joins TRBV19 and TRBJ2-7; the D is unclear. CDR1 and CDR2 from the germline V gene are LNHDA and SQIVND (reference sequence). CDR3 length equals 14 residues. Trimming stripped 5 bases from V and 1 base from J, with 12 bases between.

The V call is TRBV30, the J call TRBJ1-2; 8 positions agree with TRBD1. The CDR3 length is 16 residues. Germline V gives CDR1 GTSNPN, CDR2 SVGIG (reference sequence). Trimming cost V 3 bases and J 7 bases; bases outside gene matches: 16. In nucleotides, the CDR3 is TGTGCCTGGAGCCCCCCAGGGCAGGGGGCAAGGATTGGCTACACCTTC. It is translated as CAWSPPGQGARIGYTF.

The chain carries TRBV6-5 and TRBJ2-7, with 7 bases lining up with TRBD1. The germline gives CDR1 MNHEY, CDR2 SVGAGI. J was trimmed by 3 bases and V by 0 bases; bases with no gene match: 8. This CDR3 region has 16 residues. CDR3 region: CASSYSGGRQFYEQYF. DNA of the CDR3: TGTGCCAGCAGTTACTCAGGGGGCCGCCAATTCTACGAGCAGTACTTC.

The rearrangement links TRBV4-3 to TRBJ2-3, with 7 bases that match TRBD2. This CDR3 is built from 14 residues. The germline gives CDR1 LGHNA, CDR2 YSLEER. With 0 bases clipped from V and 6 bases from J, the junction kept 3 bases outside the gene matches. CDR3 sequence: CASSQEAGWDTQYF. CDR3 nucleotide sequence: TGCGCCAGCAGCCAAGAAGCGGGGTGGGATACGCAGTATTTT.

V usage is TRBV28 and J usage is TRBJ1-2, with 9 positions matching TRBD1. This CDR3 is 15 amino acids long. Looked up from germline, CDR1 is MDHEN and CDR2 is SYDVKM. Unmatched junction bases numbered 11, after V lost 6 bases and J lost 6 bases. The CDR3 is CASSPTGGRAHGYTF. DNA for the CDR3: TGTGCCAGCAGCCCGACAGGGGGAAGGGCACATGGCTACACCTTC.

The chain uses TRBV5-4 and TRBJ2-5; 8 nucleotides match TRBD2. Germline trimming cut 0 bases from V and 4 bases from J; bases unmatched to any gene: 5. Per the germline V gene, CDR1 is SGHNT and CDR2 is YYREEE (reference sequence). The CDR3 is made up of 15 amino acids. The CDR3 protein is CASSLGSGSSETQYF. As DNA, the CDR3 is TGTGCCAGCAGCTTGGGCAGCGGGAGCTCAGAGACCCAGTACTTC.

V gene TRBV11-3 combines with J gene TRBJ1-1; D is perhaps TRBD1 (5 bases). CDR1 SGHNT and CDR2 YENEEA come from the germline V gene. This CDR3 spans 15 amino acids. Trimming pared 1 base from V and 4 bases from J, leaving 13 bases between. For the CDR3, the DNA is TGTGCCAGCAGCTTAGTTCTGGCAGGGTCCACTGAAGCTTTCTTT. It is translated as CASSLVLAGSTEAFF.

This rearrangement joins TRBV27 to TRBJ2-1; 13 nucleotides line up with TRBD2. The ends lost 7 bases at V and 0 bases at J; junction bases unmatched: 24. Germline V gives CDR1 MNHEY, CDR2 SMNVEV (reference sequence). This CDR3 comprises 23 residues. CDR3: CASTPERRLLAGGPSPSYNEQFF. As DNA, the CDR3 is TGTGCCAGCACCCCGGAACGGCGATTACTAGCGGGAGGGCCGAGTCCCTCCTACAATGAGCAGTTCTTC.

The J gene is TRBJ1-4, the V gene TRBV12-3 or TRBV12-4; D is possibly TRBD1 (6 bases). V was pared by 4 bases and J by 7 bases, with 10 bases between. The CDR3 totals 13 residues. For the CDR3, the DNA is TGTGCCAGCAGTTCAGGGGTAGGTGAAAAACTGTTTTTT. As protein: CASSSGVGEKLFF.

The chain is built from TRBV28 and TRBJ2-4; the D is unclear. The CDR3 spans 13 residues. V gave up 5 bases and J gave up 2 bases, with 7 bases separating them. The germline gives CDR1 MDHEN, CDR2 SYDVKM. CDR3 protein: CASSLPSKNIQYF. The CDR3 bases are TGTGCCAGCAGTCTTCCCTCCAAAAACATTCAGTACTTC.